These 25 T cell receptor beta chains were sequenced from one sample in a study of CD8+ T cells in alopecia areata. The authors extracted RNA and reverse transcribed it into cDNA as the sequencing template. The table came from immunoSEQ multiplex PCR; TCRdb's copy has only in-frame clones and leaves some out. The repertoire consists of about 200,000 clones, with 60% occurring once and the leading ten covering approximately 1%. Treatment of the sample: oral pan-JAK inhibitor, 5-10 mg twice daily. The source material was CD4+ T cells sorted from blood, sampled at week 24, from a patient treated with tofacitinib. These receptors all come from a human donor with alopecia areata.

The V and J genes are TRBV19 and TRBJ2-2; 7 nucleotides agree with TRBD1. V lost 6 bases to trimming and J lost 2 bases; unmatched junction nucleotides: 6. Germline V gives CDR1 LNHDA, CDR2 SQIVND (reference sequence). This CDR3 spans 15 amino acids. CDR3 amino acids: CASRVRQGNTGELFF. In DNA form, the CDR3 reads TGTGCCAGTAGAGTAAGACAGGGAAACACCGGGGAGCTGTTTTTT.

The chain employs TRBV29-1 and TRBJ1-2; the match to TRBD1 covers 8 bases. This CDR3 is 12 amino acids long. V lost 5 bases to trimming and J lost 5 bases; unmatched junction nucleotides: 4. Germline loops: CDR1 SQVTM, CDR2 ANQGSEA. The CDR3 loop reads CSVPRGQYGYTF. The CDR3, as DNA: TGCAGCGTTCCCAGGGGGCAATATGGCTACACCTTC.

The chain combines TRBV14 with TRBJ2-1; D uncertain. Deletions cut 5 bases from V and 7 bases from J, with 15 bases between. The CDR3 extends over 14 amino acids. CDR1 and CDR2 (germline): SGHDN, FVKESK. The CDR3 nucleotides are TGTGCCAGCAGCTATTTCACCCTGAAGAATGAGCAGTTCTTC. It codes for CASSYFTLKNEQFF.

A few counts support this clone. The CDR3 protein is CASSVEGPNTEAFF. CDR3 bases: TGTGCCAGCAGCGTAGAGGGACCGAACACTGAAGCTTTCTTT. The V call is TRBV9, the J call TRBJ1-1; tentative D call: TRBD1 (5 bases). Between the trimmed V and J ends, which lost 0 bases and 1 base, there was a span of 7 bases. The CDR3 length is 14 residues. Per germline, CDR1 SGDLS and CDR2 YYNGEE.

V is TRBV19 and J is TRBJ2-3; TRBD1 might be the D (6 bases). The CDR3 extends over 15 amino acids. CDR1 and CDR2 from the germline V gene are LNHDA and SQIVND (reference sequence). V was trimmed by 4 bases and J by 3 bases, leaving 14 bases between them. CDR3 sequence reads: CASSTPTGPTDTQYF. The CDR3 nucleotides read TGTGCCAGTAGTACCCCGACAGGTCCAACAGATACGCAGTATTTT. Filled out from reference TRBV19 and TRBJ2-3, the complete variable domain reads DGGITQSPKYLFRKEGQNVTLSCEQNLNHDAMYWYRQDPGQGLRLIYYSQIVNDFQKGDIAEGYSVSREKKESFPLTVTSAQKNPTAFYLCASSTPTGPTDTQYFGPGTRLTVL.

The chain is built from TRBV30 and TRBJ2-1; TRBD1 aligns across 9 bases. The length of the CDR3 is 14 residues. Trimming cost V 6 bases and J 8 bases; bases outside gene matches: 11. Germline assignment: CDR1 GTSNPN and CDR2 SVGIG (reference sequence). The CDR3: CACRPDRGIYEQFF. The CDR3 nucleotides read TGTGCCTGTAGACCGGACAGGGGAATATATGAGCAGTTCTTC.

In this sample, this clone turned up many times. CDR3 sequence (DNA): TGTGCCAGCAGCTTATCCAGCGGGGGGGGTGTCAATGAGCAGTTCTTC. Translated, it gives CASSLSSGGGVNEQFF. The chain uses TRBV7-6 and TRBJ2-1; TRBD2 matches at 10 bases. After removal of 2 bases from V and 6 bases from J, the junction contained 7 bases not matched to a gene. The V gene's germline CDR1 is SGHVS and CDR2 FNYEAQ. CDR3 length equals 16 residues.

V usage is TRBV25-1 and J usage is TRBJ2-7; 7 bases fit TRBD1. V trimming: 5 bases; J trimming: 6 bases; junction bases outside the gene matches: 10. CDR1 is MGHDK, CDR2 SYGVNS, per germline. The CDR3 has 14 residues. CDR3 DNA: TGTGCCAGCAGTCGAACAGGGGTTGGCGGCGAGCAGTACTTC. Residues: CASSRTGVGGEQYF.

CDR3: CASSLKGPAYGYTF. The CDR3 DNA reads TGTGCCAGCAGTCTCAAGGGCCCGGCCTATGGCTACACCTTC. The rearrangement links TRBV2 to TRBJ1-2, with D uncertain. Germline CDR1 and CDR2: SNHLY and FYNNEI. The CDR3 loop spans 14 amino acids. Deletions cut 5 bases from V and 4 bases from J, with 14 bases between.

The V call is TRBV29-1, the J call TRBJ1-1, with 12 bases fitting TRBD1. This CDR3 spans 13 amino acids. Germline V gene sequence: CDR1 SQVTM, CDR2 ANQGSEA. Trimming took 7 bases from V and 8 from J; bases not matched to a gene: 8. DNA for the CDR3: TGCAGCGCTCGGGACAGGGGGCGCGAAGAAGCTTTCTTT. Its protein product is CSARDRGREEAFF. The full variable domain, with the rest looked up from reference TRBV29-1 and TRBJ1-1, is SAVISQKPSRDICQRGTSLTIQCQVDSQVTMMFWYRQQPGQSLTLIATANQGSEATYESGFVIDKFPISRPNLTFSTLTVSNMSPEDSSIYLCSARDRGREEAFFGQGTRLTVV.

This sequence joins TRBV6-6 and TRBJ2-1; D unclear. Looked up from germline, CDR1 is MNHNY and CDR2 is SVGAGI (reference sequence). The CDR3 consists of 12 residues. Trimming cost V 7 bases and J 4 bases, with 8 bases left between them. The CDR3 nucleotides read TGTGCCAGCAATAGGCCTTACAATGAGCAGTTCTTC. It codes for CASNRPYNEQFF.

The V call is TRBV29-1, the J call TRBJ2-3, with a tentative D call TRBD1 (6 bases). The CDR3 is made up of 14 amino acids. Trimming stripped 6 bases from V and 0 bases from J, with 13 bases between. Per germline, CDR1 SQVTM and CDR2 ANQGSEA. The chain's CDR3 is CSVDRTDSTDTQYF. The CDR3 nucleotides are TGCAGCGTCGACAGGACCGATAGCACAGATACGCAGTATTTT.

This clone occurred a few times. The rearrangement links TRBV2 to TRBJ1-3, with D uncertain. V was clipped by 4 bases and J by 2 bases, with 9 bases between them. The CDR3 loop spans 14 amino acids. From germline, CDR1 is SNHLY and CDR2 FYNNEI. The CDR3 here is CASSVGAAGNTIYF. The DNA for the CDR3 is TGTGCCAGCAGTGTGGGTGCGGCTGGAAACACCATATATTTT.

The rearrangement joins TRBV27 to TRBJ1-2, with D tentatively TRBD1 (5 bases). V gave up 5 bases and J gave up 8 bases, with 15 bases separating them. This CDR3 is 13 amino acids long. CDR1 MNHEY and CDR2 SMNVEV come from the germline V gene (reference sequence). The CDR3 region is CASSSHDSYGYTF. The CDR3 DNA follows: TGTGCCAGCAGTAGCCACGACAGTTACGGCTACACCTTC.

The rearrangement links TRBV29-1 to TRBJ1-2; 8 bases line up with TRBD1. Unmatched junction bases numbered 9, after V lost 7 bases and J lost 5 bases. Germline CDR1 and CDR2: SQVTM and ANQGSEA. The CDR3 is 13 amino acids. CDR3 in amino acids: CSAVAGTGYGYTF. The CDR3 nucleotides read TGCAGCGCCGTTGCCGGGACAGGTTATGGCTACACCTTC. Using reference TRBV29-1 and TRBJ1-2 for the parts outside the CDR3, the full variable domain is SAVISQKPSRDICQRGTSLTIQCQVDSQVTMMFWYRQQPGQSLTLIATANQGSEATYESGFVIDKFPISRPNLTFSTLTVSNMSPEDSSIYLCSAVAGTGYGYTFGSGTRLTVV.

In its sample, this clone was seen once. This chain links TRBV29-1 with TRBJ2-7; 8 nucleotides align to TRBD1. Germline assignment: CDR1 SQVTM and CDR2 ANQGSEA. The CDR3 contains 15 residues. V was pared by 0 bases and J by 0 bases, with 4 bases of the junction left unmatched. CDR3 region: CSVEEWTGSSYEQYF. The CDR3 region has the DNA TGCAGCGTTGAAGAATGGACAGGGAGCTCCTACGAGCAGTACTTC.

CDR3 loop: CASSLLQSTDTQYF. Here the CDR3 DNA reads TGTGCCAGCAGCTTGCTTCAGAGCACAGATACGCAGTATTTT. V gene TRBV7-9 combines with J gene TRBJ2-3; D gene ambiguous. There are 14 residues in the CDR3. The ends were cut back, 3 bases at V and 0 bases at J, with 7 bases in the middle. Germline values: CDR1 SEHNR, CDR2 FQNEAQ (reference sequence).

Only a few counts were recorded for this clone. V is TRBV5-1 and J is TRBJ2-1, with D perhaps TRBD2 (5 bases). The CDR3 extends over 15 amino acids. The germline V gene has CDR1 SGHRS and CDR2 YFSETQ. Between the trimmed V and J ends, which lost 2 bases and 3 bases, there was a span of 12 bases. The CDR3 nucleotides are TGCGCCAGCAGCTTATTCGGGGAAGGCTACAATGAGCAGTTCTTC. Amino acid sequence: CASSLFGEGYNEQFF.

CDR3 loop: CSVEEATDTQYF. CDR3 sequence (DNA): TGCAGCGTTGAGGAGGCGACAGATACGCAGTATTTT. The chain employs TRBV29-1 and TRBJ2-3; perhaps TRBD2 as D (5 bases). The CDR3 consists of 12 residues. The germline CDR1 and CDR2 sequences are SQVTM and ANQGSEA. V lost 3 bases and J lost 3, with 7 bases in between.

V is TRBV6-5 and J is TRBJ2-7, with TRBD1 matching over 7 bases. This CDR3 spans 13 amino acids. V lost 5 bases and J lost 3; bases outside the gene matches: 4. Germline-derived CDR1 and CDR2 are MNHEY and SVGAGI. This chain's CDR3 is CASSQGQSYEQYF. CDR3 in DNA: TGTGCCAGCAGTCAGGGACAGAGCTACGAGCAGTACTTC.

The chain couples TRBV5-1 to TRBJ1-5; TRBD1 aligns across 8 bases. Trimming at V came to 4 bases and at J to 4 bases, leaving 7 bases not matched to a gene. Germline CDR1 reads SGHRS; CDR2 reads YFSETQ. The CDR3 covers 15 residues. Written as DNA, the CDR3 is TGCGCCAGCAGCCCTTCAGGGGGCCTAAATCAGCCCCAGCATTTT. Amino acid sequence: CASSPSGGLNQPQHF.

This clone came up once. The genes are TRBV29-1 and TRBJ1-1, with 9 bases that match TRBD1. This CDR3 region has 12 residues. Germline V gene sequence: CDR1 SQVTM, CDR2 ANQGSEA. The trim removed 0 bases at V and 10 bases at J, leaving 3 bases unmatched. The CDR3 DNA reads TGCAGCGTTGAAGATATGGACAGGGGAGCTTTCTTT. This codes for CSVEDMDRGAFF.

The chain joins TRBV7-2 to TRBJ1-1; unclear D gene. The length of the CDR3 is 13 residues. Germline V gene lookup returns CDR1 SGHTA and CDR2 FQGNSA. Between the trimmed V and J ends, which lost 1 base and 10 bases, there was a span of 13 bases. The chain's CDR3 is CASSLGSTLGAFF. DNA of the CDR3: TGTGCCAGCAGCTTAGGGTCTACCCTGGGAGCTTTCTTT. Supplemented by reference TRBV7-2 and TRBJ1-1, the full variable domain reads GAGVSQSPSNKVTEKGKDVELRCDPISGHTALYWYRQSLGQGLEFLIYFQGNSAPDKSGLPSDRFSAERTGGSVSTLTIQRTQQEDSAVYLCASSLGSTLGAFFGQGTRLTVV.

The J gene is TRBJ2-7, the V gene TRBV9; 7 bases are a match to TRBD1. The CDR3 contains 10 residues. The germline CDR1 and CDR2 sequences are SGDLS and YYNGEE. The V and J ends lost 6 bases and 6 bases, in that order; junction bases with no gene match: 0. The CDR3 loop reads CASNRGEQYF. The CDR3 DNA is TGTGCCAGCAACAGGGGCGAGCAGTACTTC.

This chain connects TRBV27 to TRBJ2-1; perhaps TRBD2 as D (5 bases). This CDR3 is built from 13 residues. CDR1 is MNHEY, CDR2 SMNVEV, per germline (reference sequence). The V end lost 6 bases, the J end lost 8 bases, and 14 bases lay between the germline ends. The CDR3: CASSKLEEDEQFF. CDR3 nucleotides: TGTGCCAGCAGCAAACTAGAGGAGGATGAGCAGTTCTTC.